A single T cell receptor (beta chain) is shown here with its context. This sample is part of a study of blood T cell repertoires in COVID-19. The CDR3 has 14 amino acids. Trimming stripped 6 bases from V and 6 bases from J, with 14 bases between. Per germline, CDR1 KGHSH and CDR2 LQKENI. TCRdb keeps only in-frame clones here, not all; method: immunoSEQ multiplex PCR. The sample records 60,000 to 75,000 clones, about 86% being singletons. Specimen: peripheral blood. This chain links TRBV18 with TRBJ1-4; possibly TRBD1 for D (5 bases). The origin of this receptor is a human donor in a cohort sampled during active COVID-19. CDR3 loop: CASSHSVGDEKLFF. The CDR3 region has the DNA TGTGCCAGCTCGCACTCGGTAGGGGATGAAAAACTGTTTTTT.